The 2 T cell receptor beta chains below were found in one sample sequenced in a study of PD-1 blockade in mismatch repair-deficient tumors. Clones were sequenced by immunoSEQ multiplex PCR, and TCRdb holds only the in-frame ones, with some missing. Altogether tens of thousands of clones are present, approximately 80% being singletons, with the ten largest covering roughly 5%. The sample consisted of peripheral blood, taken 2 weeks after starting pembrolizumab. These TCRs come from an adult with mismatch repair-deficient cancer.

Concerning this clone: Germline and junction disagree at one end, which may indicate a read error. The chain recombines TRBV2 with TRBJ1-1; a weak D match, TRBD1 (5 bases). Germline loops: CDR1 SNHLY, CDR2 FYNNEI. CDR3 length: 14 amino acids. The CDR3 here is CASTEWDLNTEAFF. The CDR3 DNA is TGTGCCAGCACTGAATGGGACCTGAACACTGAAGCTTTCTTT. The full variable domain, in which reference TRBV2 and TRBJ1-1 provide the parts outside the CDR3, is EPEVTQTPSHQVTQMGQEVILRCVPISNHLYFYWYRQILGQKVEFLVSFYNNEISEKSEIFDDQFSVERPDGSNFTLKIRSTKLEDSAMYFCASTEWDLNTEAFFGQGTRLTVV.

There are a few counts of this clone. This chain links TRBV15 with TRBJ2-2; maybe TRBD2 (5 bases). The CDR3 runs 14 residues. Deletions cut 1 base from V and 5 bases from J, with 8 bases between. Germline CDR1 is LNHNV and CDR2 is YYDKDF (reference sequence). The CDR3 protein is CATSRVSATGELFF. The CDR3 DNA reads TGTGCCACCAGCAGAGTTAGCGCAACCGGGGAGCTGTTTTTT.